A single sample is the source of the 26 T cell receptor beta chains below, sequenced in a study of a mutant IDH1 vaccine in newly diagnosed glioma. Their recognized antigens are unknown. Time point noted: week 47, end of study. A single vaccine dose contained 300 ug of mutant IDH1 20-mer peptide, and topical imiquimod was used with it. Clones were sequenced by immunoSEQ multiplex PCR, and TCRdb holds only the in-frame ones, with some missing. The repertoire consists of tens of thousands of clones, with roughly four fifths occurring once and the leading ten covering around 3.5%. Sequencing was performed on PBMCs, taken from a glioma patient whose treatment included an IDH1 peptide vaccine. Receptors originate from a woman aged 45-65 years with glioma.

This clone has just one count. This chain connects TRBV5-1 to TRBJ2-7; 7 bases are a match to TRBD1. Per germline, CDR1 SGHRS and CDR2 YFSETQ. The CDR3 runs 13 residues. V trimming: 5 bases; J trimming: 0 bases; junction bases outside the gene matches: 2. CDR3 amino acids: CASRRDSSYEQYF. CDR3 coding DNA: TGCGCCAGCAGAAGGGACAGCTCCTACGAGCAGTACTTC.

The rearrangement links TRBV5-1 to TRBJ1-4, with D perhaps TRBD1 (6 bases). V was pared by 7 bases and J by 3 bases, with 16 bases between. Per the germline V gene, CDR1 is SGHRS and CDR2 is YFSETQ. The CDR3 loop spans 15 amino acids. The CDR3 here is CASRQARSANEKLFF. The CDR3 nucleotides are TGCGCCAGCCGACAGGCCCGGTCGGCTAATGAAAAACTGTTTTTT.

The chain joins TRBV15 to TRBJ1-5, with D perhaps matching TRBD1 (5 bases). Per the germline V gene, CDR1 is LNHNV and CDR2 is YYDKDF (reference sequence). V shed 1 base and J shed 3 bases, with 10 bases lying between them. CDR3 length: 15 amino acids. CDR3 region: CATSRGGLDNQPQHF. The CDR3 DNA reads TGTGCCACCAGCAGAGGGGGGTTGGACAATCAGCCCCAGCATTTT.

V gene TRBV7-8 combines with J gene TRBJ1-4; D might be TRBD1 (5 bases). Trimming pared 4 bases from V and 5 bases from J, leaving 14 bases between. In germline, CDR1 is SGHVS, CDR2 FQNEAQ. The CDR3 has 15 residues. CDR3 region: CASSYGGRSNEKLFF. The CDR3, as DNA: TGTGCCAGCAGCTACGGGGGACGTTCGAATGAAAAACTGTTTTTT. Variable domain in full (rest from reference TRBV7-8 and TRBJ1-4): GAGVSQSPRYKVAKRGQDVALRCDPISGHVSLFWYQQALGQGPEFLTYFQNEAQLDKSGLPSDRFFAERPEGSVSTLKIQRTQQEDSAVYLCASSYGGRSNEKLFFGSGTQLSVL.

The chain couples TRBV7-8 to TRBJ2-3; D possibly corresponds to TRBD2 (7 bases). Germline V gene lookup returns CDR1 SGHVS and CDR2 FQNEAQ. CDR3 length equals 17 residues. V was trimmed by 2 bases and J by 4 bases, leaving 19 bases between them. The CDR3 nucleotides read TGTGCCAGCAGCTTAAATCATGTCGGGGGGCAGGCAGATACGCAGTATTTT. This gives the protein CASSLNHVGGQADTQYF. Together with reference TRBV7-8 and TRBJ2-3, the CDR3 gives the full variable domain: GAGVSQSPRYKVAKRGQDVALRCDPISGHVSLFWYQQALGQGPEFLTYFQNEAQLDKSGLPSDRFFAERPEGSVSTLKIQRTQQEDSAVYLCASSLNHVGGQADTQYFGPGTRLTVL.

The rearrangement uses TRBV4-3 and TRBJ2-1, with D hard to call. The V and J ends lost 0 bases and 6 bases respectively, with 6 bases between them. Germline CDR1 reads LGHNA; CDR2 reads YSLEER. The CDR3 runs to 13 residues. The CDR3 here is CASSQDRANEQFF. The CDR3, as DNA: TGCGCCAGCAGCCAAGATCGCGCCAATGAGCAGTTCTTC.

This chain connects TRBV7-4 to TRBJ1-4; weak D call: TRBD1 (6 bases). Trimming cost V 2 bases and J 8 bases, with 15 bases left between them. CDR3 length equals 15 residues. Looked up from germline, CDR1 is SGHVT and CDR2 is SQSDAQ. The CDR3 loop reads CASSLFGQGKEKLFF. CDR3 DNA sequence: TGTGCCAGCAGCTTATTTGGGCAGGGGAAGGAAAAACTGTTTTTT. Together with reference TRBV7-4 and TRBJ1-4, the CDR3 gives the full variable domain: GAGVSQSPRYKVAKRGRDVALRCDSISGHVTLYWYRQTLGQGSEVLTYSQSDAQRDKSGRPSGRFSAERPERSVSTLKIQRTEQGDSAVYLCASSLFGQGKEKLFFGSGTQLSVL.

CDR3 sequence: CASSLEGLPEKLFF. CDR3 nucleotide sequence: TGTGCCAGCAGCTTAGAGGGACTCCCCGAAAAACTGTTTTTT. The rearrangement uses TRBV7-2 and TRBJ1-4; perhaps TRBD1 as D (5 bases). The V gene lost 1 base and the J gene lost 8 bases, with 11 bases spanning the gap. There are 14 residues in the CDR3. The germline gives CDR1 SGHTA, CDR2 FQGNSA.

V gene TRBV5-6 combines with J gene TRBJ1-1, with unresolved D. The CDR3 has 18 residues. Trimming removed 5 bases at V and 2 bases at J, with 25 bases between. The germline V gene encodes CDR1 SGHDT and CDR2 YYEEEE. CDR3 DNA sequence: TGTGCCAGCAGTTCTTGGGTTCGAAGGGAGAAGAGTAACACTGAAGCTTTCTTT. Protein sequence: CASSSWVRREKSNTEAFF.

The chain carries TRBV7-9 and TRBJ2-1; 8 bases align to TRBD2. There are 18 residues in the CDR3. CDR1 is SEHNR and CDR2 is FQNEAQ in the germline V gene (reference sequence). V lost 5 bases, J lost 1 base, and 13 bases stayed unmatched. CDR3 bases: TGTGCCAGCAGCCCCCTCTCCGGGGGGGCCGGATCCTACAATGAGCAGTTCTTC. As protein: CASSPLSGGAGSYNEQFF.

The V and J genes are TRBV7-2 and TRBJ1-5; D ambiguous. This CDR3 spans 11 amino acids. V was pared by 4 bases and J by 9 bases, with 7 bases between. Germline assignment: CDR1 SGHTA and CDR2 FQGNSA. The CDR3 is CASSCRRPQHF. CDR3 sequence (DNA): TGTGCCAGCAGCTGTCGGCGGCCCCAGCATTTT.

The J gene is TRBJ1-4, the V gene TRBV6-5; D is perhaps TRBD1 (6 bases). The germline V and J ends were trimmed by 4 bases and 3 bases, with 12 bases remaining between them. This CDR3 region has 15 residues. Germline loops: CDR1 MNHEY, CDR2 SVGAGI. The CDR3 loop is CASSFSGAANEKLFF. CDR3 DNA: TGTGCCAGCAGTTTTTCAGGGGCGGCTAATGAAAAACTGTTTTTT.

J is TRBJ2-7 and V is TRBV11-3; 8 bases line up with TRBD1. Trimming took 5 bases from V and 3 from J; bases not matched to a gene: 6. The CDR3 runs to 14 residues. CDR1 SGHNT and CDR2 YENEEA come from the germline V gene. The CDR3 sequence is CASSPGQGNYEQYF. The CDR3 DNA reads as TGTGCCAGCAGCCCCGGACAGGGTAACTACGAGCAGTACTTC.

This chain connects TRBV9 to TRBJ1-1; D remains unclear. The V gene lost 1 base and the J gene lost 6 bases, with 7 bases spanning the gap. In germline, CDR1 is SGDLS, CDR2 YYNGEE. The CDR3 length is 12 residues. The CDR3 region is CASSVPRAEAFF. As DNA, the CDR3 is TGTGCCAGCAGCGTACCTCGGGCTGAAGCTTTCTTT.

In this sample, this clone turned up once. The CDR3 sequence: CSVATGTTFYGYTF. In DNA form, the CDR3 reads TGCAGCGTCGCAACAGGTACCACCTTCTATGGCTACACCTTC. The chain employs TRBV29-1 and TRBJ1-2; TRBD1 is a possible D gene (5 bases). Germline V CDR1 and CDR2: SQVTM, ANQGSEA. CDR3 size: 14 residues. Trimming cost V 6 bases and J 4 bases, with 18 bases left between them.

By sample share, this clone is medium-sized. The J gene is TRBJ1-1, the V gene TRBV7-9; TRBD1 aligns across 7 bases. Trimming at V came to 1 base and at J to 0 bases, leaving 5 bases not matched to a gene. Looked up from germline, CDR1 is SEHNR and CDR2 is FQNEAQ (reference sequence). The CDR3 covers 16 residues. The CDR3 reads CASSLGTGGVNTEAFF. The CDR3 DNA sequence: TGTGCCAGCAGCTTAGGGACAGGAGGGGTGAACACTGAAGCTTTCTTT.

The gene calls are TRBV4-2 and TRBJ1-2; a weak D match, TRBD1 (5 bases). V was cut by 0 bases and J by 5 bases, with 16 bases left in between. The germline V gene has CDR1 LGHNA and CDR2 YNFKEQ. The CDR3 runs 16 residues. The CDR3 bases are TGTGCCAGCAGCCAAGATAGGCAGGGCTTAGGGTATGGCTACACCTTC. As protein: CASSQDRQGLGYGYTF.

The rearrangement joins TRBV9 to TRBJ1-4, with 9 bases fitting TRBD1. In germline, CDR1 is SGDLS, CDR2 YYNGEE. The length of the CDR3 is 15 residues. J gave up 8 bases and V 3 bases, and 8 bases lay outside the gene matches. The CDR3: CASSGGQGLGEKLFF. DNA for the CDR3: TGTGCCAGCAGCGGGGGACAGGGATTAGGCGAAAAACTGTTTTTT.

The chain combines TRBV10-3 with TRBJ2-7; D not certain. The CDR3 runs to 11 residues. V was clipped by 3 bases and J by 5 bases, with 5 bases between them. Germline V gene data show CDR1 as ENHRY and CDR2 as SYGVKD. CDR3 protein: CAISDLHEQYF. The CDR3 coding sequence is TGTGCCATCAGTGATTTACACGAGCAGTACTTC.

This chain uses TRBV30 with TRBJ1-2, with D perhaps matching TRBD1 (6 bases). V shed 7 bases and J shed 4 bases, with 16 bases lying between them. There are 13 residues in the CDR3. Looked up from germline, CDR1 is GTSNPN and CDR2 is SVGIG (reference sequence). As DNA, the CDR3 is TGTGCCTCCAACCGCCGGGACATCTATGGCTACACCTTC. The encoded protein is CASNRRDIYGYTF.

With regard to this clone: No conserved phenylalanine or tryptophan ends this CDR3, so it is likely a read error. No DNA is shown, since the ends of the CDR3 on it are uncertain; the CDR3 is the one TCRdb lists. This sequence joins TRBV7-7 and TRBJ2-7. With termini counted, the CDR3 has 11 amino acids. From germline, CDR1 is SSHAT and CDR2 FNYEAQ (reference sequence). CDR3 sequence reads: CASSFNGADIG.

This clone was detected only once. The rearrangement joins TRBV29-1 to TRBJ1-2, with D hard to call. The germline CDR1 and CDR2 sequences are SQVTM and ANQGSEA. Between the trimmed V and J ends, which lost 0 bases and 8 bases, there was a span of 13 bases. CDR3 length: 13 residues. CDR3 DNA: TGCAGCGTTGAAGACACACCCCGGTTAGGCTACACCTTC. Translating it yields CSVEDTPRLGYTF.

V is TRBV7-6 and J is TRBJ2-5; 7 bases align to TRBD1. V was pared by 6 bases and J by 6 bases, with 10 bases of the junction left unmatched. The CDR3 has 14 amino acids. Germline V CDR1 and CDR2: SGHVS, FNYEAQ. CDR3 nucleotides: TGTGCCAGCAGTGTACAGGGGATTGCGAAGACCCAGTACTTC. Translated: CASSVQGIAKTQYF.

The CDR3 nucleotides read TGCGCCAGCAGCTTGCTGGCAGTCCCCCTAACAGATACGCAGTATTTT. It translates to CASSLLAVPLTDTQYF. V and J are TRBV5-1 and TRBJ2-3; D not certain. Trimming pared 1 base from V and 3 bases from J, leaving 15 bases between. The CDR3 is 16 amino acids. CDR1 is SGHRS and CDR2 is YFSETQ in the germline V gene.

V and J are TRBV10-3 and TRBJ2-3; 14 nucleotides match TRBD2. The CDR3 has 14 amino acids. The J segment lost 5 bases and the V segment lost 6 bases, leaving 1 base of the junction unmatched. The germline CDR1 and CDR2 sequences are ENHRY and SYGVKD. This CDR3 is CAIRTSGGEDTQYF. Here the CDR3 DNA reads TGTGCCATCAGGACTAGCGGGGGGGAAGATACGCAGTATTTT.

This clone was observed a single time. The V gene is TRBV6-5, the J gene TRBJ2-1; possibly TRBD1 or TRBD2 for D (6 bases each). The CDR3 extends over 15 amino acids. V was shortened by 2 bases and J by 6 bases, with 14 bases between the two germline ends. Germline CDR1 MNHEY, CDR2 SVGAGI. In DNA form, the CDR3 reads TGTGCCAGCAGTTACCGCGACAGGAGGGGCAATGAGCAGTTCTTC. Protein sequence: CASSYRDRRGNEQFF.